This T cell receptor beta chain stems from a study of post-analysis software for immune sequencing data. Study at large: As for disease course, relapsing-remitting, secondary progressive and progressive-relapsing multiple sclerosis were all included. The study's findings and limits: When compared against controls, multiple sclerosis patients showed significantly lower normalized Chao1 diversity. Four or five TRBV segments, including TRBV5-6, TRBV5-1 and TRBV20-1, were more frequent in patients than controls. Clustering by F measure revealed strong co-clustering among samples prepared together in one batch.

Libraries were made from TCR beta cDNA, and they carried unique molecular identifiers. There were roughly 0.95 to 10 million T cells, and some 500,000 cDNA molecules came from them. From the PCR reads, TCRdb called clonotypes with MiXCR, one entry per CDR3 protein. The repertoire holds hundreds of thousands of distinct CDR3 sequences, with less than 35% as singletons. The length of the CDR3 is 16 residues. Per germline, CDR1 DFQATT and CDR2 SNEGSKA (reference sequence). The V end was cut by 0 bases, the J end by 4 bases, with 15 bases between. In its sample, this clonotype was seen a few times. No antigen is known for it.

This TCR was sampled from a girl between 10 and 17 years old with multiple sclerosis. The chain uses TRBV20-1 and TRBJ1-4; D remains unclear. Sequences were obtained from blood. The CDR3 DNA sequence: TGCAGTGCTAGAGAGTCGGTGGGGAGGCTTAATGAAAAACTGTTTTTT. Translating gives CSARESVGRLNEKLFF.